This TCR beta chain was recorded in a study of blood T cell repertoires in COVID-19. Study summary: The United States, Italy and Spain provided the acute and convalescent COVID-19 samples. T cells, B-cell-depleted T cells, or PBMCs provided the cDNA or gDNA that served as material.

In the authors' workflow: Reference gene primer amplification gave nucleated cell count estimates. Sequenced by immunoSEQ multiplex PCR; TCRdb stores in-frame clones only, minus some. V and J calls and clone size are those listed in that table; D and trimming were worked out from the DNA. The table includes over 250,000 clones, about nine tenths detected once. The CDR3 runs to 18 residues. Germline values: CDR1 LNHDA, CDR2 SQIVND (reference sequence). V shed 7 bases, J shed 3 bases, and the junction held 18 bases outside the gene matches. The study assigned cohorts using participant-reported clinical history.

Input material: PBMCs or T cells enriched from blood (not recorded which). This receptor was identified in a man between 60 and 75 years old who had recovered from COVID-19. The chain recombines TRBV19 with TRBJ1-3; 7 nucleotides align to TRBD1. DNA of the CDR3: TGTGCCAGTACCGATCCGGGCTGGCAGGGGGTATTTGGAAACACCATATATTTT. Translating it yields CASTDPGWQGVFGNTIYF.